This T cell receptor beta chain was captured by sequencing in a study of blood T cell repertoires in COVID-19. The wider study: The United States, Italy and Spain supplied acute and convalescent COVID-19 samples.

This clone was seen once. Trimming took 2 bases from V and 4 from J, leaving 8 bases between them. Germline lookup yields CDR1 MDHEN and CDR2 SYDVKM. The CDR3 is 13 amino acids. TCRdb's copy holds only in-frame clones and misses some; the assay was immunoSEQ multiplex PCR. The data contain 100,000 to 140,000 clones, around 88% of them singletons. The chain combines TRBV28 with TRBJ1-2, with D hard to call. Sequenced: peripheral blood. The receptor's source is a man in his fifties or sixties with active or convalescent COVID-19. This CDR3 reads CASSLTGFYGYTF. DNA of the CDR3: TGTGCCAGCAGTTTAACGGGGTTCTATGGCTACACCTTC.